Below, one TCR beta chain is given with its context. Its antigen is currently not known. Base-call qualities are not available, and no considerably larger clone is one nucleotide away. The data were obtained in a study of Ad26.COV2.S vaccination and SARS-CoV-2 variants (dated by TCRdb to about 2021). For the study in its entirety: Vaccine-arm donors were drawn from COV1001, a multicentre, randomized, double-blind, placebo-controlled phase I-IIa trial of Ad26.COV2.S in healthy adults. The specificity and breadth of SARS-CoV-2-reactive T cell receptors after Ad26.COV2.S vaccination were assessed by TCRbeta repertoire sequencing. Investigators did not know the trial group allocation while performing experiments and assessing outcomes. Ad26.COV2.S was administered intramuscularly at 5 x 10^10 or 1 x 10^11 viral particles, either as a single shot or as two shots given 56 days apart. Trial participants were randomized into five groups of five, in which low-dose or high-dose Ad26.COV2.S was given once or twice, or placebo was given on both occasions. The TCR-sequenced set comprised about 32 samples: about 19 Ad26.COV2.S vaccine recipients, 5 placebo recipients and 8 SARS-CoV-2 convalescent individuals.

The immunoSEQ Assay was used to sequence TCRbeta CDR3 regions. After extraction, genomic DNA underwent amplification by bias-controlled multiplex PCR, followed by high-throughput sequencing. The paper's data handling went like this. To quantify the absolute abundance of every unique TCRbeta CDR3 region, sequences were collapsed and filtered. T cell fraction was estimated by normalizing TCRbeta template counts to usable DNA, which was measured by amplifying reference genes present in all nucleated cells. Repertoire TCRs were annotated as SARS-CoV-2-specific by exact matching of V gene, CDR3 amino acid sequence and J gene to a known reactive TCR set. The reference SARS-CoV-2 TCR set came from MIRA and was filtered for enrichment in COVID-19-positive ImmuneCODE repertoires, removing public or cross-reactive TCRs. Drawing on the MIRA antigens, annotated TCRs were analysed further at the level of specific ORF or position within ORF. Breadth was defined as the number of annotated unique rearrangements divided by the total number of unique productive rearrangements, and depth was defined as the summed frequency of the annotated unique rearrangements. Two-sided Wilcoxon rank-sum tests were applied when comparing TCR breadth between groups. What TCRdb holds here is the immuneACCESS table cut down to in-frame rearrangements. Part of the clones is not present; checked against another copy, under half of the missing clones reflect an unresolved V gene, and the others are unexplained. The V and J calls and the clone size are those of that table, but D and trimming were determined from the DNA. This sample gives about 320,000 clones in total; 86% of them show up just once. The top ten constitute 1.9% of the sample.

Broader findings and caveats from the paper: The study lacked the statistical power to compare responses across vaccine doses or regimens. Spike-specific TCR breadth was higher in Ad26.COV2.S recipients than in placebo recipients (P = 0.0014). Comparable non-spike TCR breadth was observed between vaccine and placebo recipients, consistent with only spike being contained in the vaccine. The authors noted that total T cell responses may have been underestimated by the TCR breadth and depth analyses. After vaccination, substantial breadth of spike-specific CD8+ and CD4+ T cell responses was reported.

What the treatment or condition label conveys for this sample: 15 to 20 received Ad26.COV2.S at low or high dose, single or two shots; 5 received placebo; per-sample allocation not given. Repertoires of vaccine and placebo recipients were sequenced from samples collected on day 63 after the first injection. In Cohort 1b, about 27 adults aged 18-55 years were enrolled at a single site in Boston, USA, between 29 July and 7 August 2020. As a vaccine, Ad26.COV2.S was a replication-incompetent adenovirus type 26 vector that expressed a prefusion-stabilized SARS-CoV-2 spike protein derived from the original Wuhan strain. V loses 2 bases, J loses 0 bases, and the germline ends lie 4 bases apart. Per the germline V gene (reference sequence), GTSNPN is the CDR1 and SVGIG is the CDR2. From cysteine to phenylalanine, the CDR3 is 12 amino acids long. Kept here is only the CDR3 DNA, which spans 36 bases and is read in frame from base 1.

The source is a person between 18 and 60 years old who received the Ad26.COV2.S COVID-19 vaccine or a placebo. The sequence is built from TRBV30 and TRBJ1-2, with the D segment identity uncertain. The sample was peripheral blood, taken in a trial of Ad26.COV2.S vaccine versus placebo. The DNA is as follows: TGTGCCTGGAGTTTGCCTAACTATGGCTACACCTTC. This translates into CAWSLPNYGYTF. Outside the CDR3, residues come from the reference TRBV30 and TRBJ1-2 proteins, so the full variable domain is: SQTIHQWPATLVQPVGSPLSLECTVEGTSNPNLYWYRQAAGRGLQLLFYSVGIGQISSEVPQNLSASRPQDRQFILSSKKLLLSDSGFYLCAWSLPNYGYTFGSGTRLTVV.